Sequencing of this T cell receptor beta chain was carried out in a study of blood T cell repertoires in COVID-19 (dated by TCRdb to 2020 to 2022). Concerning the study at large: Samples covering the acute and convalescent phases of COVID-19 were provided by collaborators in the United States, Italy and Spain. The prospective study material was composed of cDNA or gDNA derived from T cells, B-cell-depleted T cells, or PBMCs. Subjects who had been exposed to COVID-19, were actively infected with it, or had recovered from it provided the deeply sampled blood TCRbeta repertoires that made up the dataset. The repertoires were released in a freely available public database meant as a resource for research on the immune response to SARS-CoV-2. Samples came from the ongoing ImmuneRACE study (first 160 participants) plus 1,254 subjects from 6 global collaborators. Sample metadata almost always included a de-identified subject ID, COVID-19 status, age in years and sex. Where HLA class I and class II types were available, the types were taken from metadata supplied by the sample provider, not from assay-based typing.

V trim: 6 bases; J trim: 9 bases; unmatched bases: 17. CDR1 is given as SGHAT and CDR2 as FQNNGV, both from the germline V gene. The CDR3 sequence holds 17 residues, the cysteine and phenylalanine included. CDR3 DNA only is kept here, 51 bases in frame from base 1. Turning to this clone: Its binding antigen is unknown. Within one base of it there is no much larger clone, and no base qualities were kept.

At one collaborating source in Seattle, patients were enrolled during active infection and were followed longitudinally through the course of disease. Collaborating institutions collected whole blood in K2EDTA tubes following their own protocols. Collaborator samples were shipped for TCRbeta analysis as frozen whole blood, isolated PBMCs, or DNA extracted from either sample type. TCRbeta CDR3 regions were amplified from genomic DNA using the immunoSEQ Assay, a bias-controlled multiplex PCR. In the authors' own workflow: The number of nucleated cells in each sample was estimated by amplification of reference gene primers within the assay. Sequence reads were collapsed and filtered to measure the absolute abundance of every unique TCRbeta CDR3 rearrangement. For each sample, productive Simpson clonality was calculated as the square root of Simpson's diversity index across productive rearrangements. TCRdb's version of the immuneACCESS table is confined to in-frame rearrangements and falls short of the full clone set. An unresolved V gene accounts for under half of the shortfall where checked; the remainder is of unknown origin. The V and J calls and the clone size are those of that table, but D and trimming were determined from the DNA. The sample table records 300,000 to 350,000 clones; about nine tenths of these occur just once. The ten largest account for approximately 9.4% of the sample.

Overall study outcomes, separate from this receptor: Clinical and demographic metadata were provided uncurated, with the amount varying by source and participant.

The TCR was taken from a man in his thirties or forties with COVID-19, enrolled during active disease. This chain is built from TRBV11-2 and TRBJ2-1, with TRBD2 matching 10 junction bases. The material sequenced was peripheral blood. The CDR3 here reads CASSQEVAGGLSGEQFF. The DNA is TGTGCCAGCAGTCAAGAGGTAGCGGGGGGACTTTCAGGTGAGCAGTTCTTC.